The 20 T cell receptor beta chains reported below all come from one sample, sequenced in a study of T cells in Graves' hyperthyroidism and ophthalmopathy. Amplified TCR beta CDR3 regions came from RNA transcripts. The HTBI set primed first-round TCR CDR3 RT-PCR. TCRdb used MiXCR to reprocess the multiplex PCR reads, holding one entry per CDR3 protein. The sample consists of about 210,000 distinct CDR3 sequences, 15% to 20% of them appearing once. What was sequenced was blood. The source of these receptors is a man aged 50 to 60 with Graves' hyperthyroidism.

As regards this clonotype: At one boundary the junction diverges from the germline segment, which might be a read error. This sequence joins TRBV28 and TRBJ2-1; D is unresolved. The CDR3 length is 14 residues. Germline CDR1 reads MDHEN; CDR2 reads SYDVKM. The CDR3: CATTEPVSYNEQLF. CDR3 nucleotide sequence: TGTGCCACCACGGAACCGGTCTCCTACAATGAGCAGCTCTTC.

This clonotype was recorded many times. This chain links TRBV10-3 with TRBJ2-7, with 10 nucleotides matching TRBD2. The CDR3 is 14 residues long. Germline-derived CDR1 and CDR2 are ENHRY and SYGVKD. J was trimmed by 2 bases and V by 3 bases; bases with no gene match: 1. The CDR3 region is CAISDTSGAYEQYF. In DNA form, the CDR3 reads TGTGCCATCAGTGACACTAGCGGGGCCTACGAGCAGTACTTC.

This clonotype was observed at least ten times. The chain has TRBV3-1 and TRBJ1-5; no clear D gene. Germline V gives CDR1 LGHDT, CDR2 YNNKEL (reference sequence). This CDR3 is built from 11 residues. V was shortened by 1 base and J by 11 bases, with 6 bases between the two germline ends. CDR3 loop: CASSQGGAQHF. CDR3 coding DNA: TGTGCCAGCAGCCAAGGTGGGGCCCAGCATTTT.

This clonotype has more than one count but fewer than ten. V gene TRBV20-1 combines with J gene TRBJ2-3; no reliable D call. Germline lookup yields CDR1 DFQATT and CDR2 SNEGSKA (reference sequence). Trimming stripped 0 bases from V and 5 bases from J, with 12 bases between. The CDR3 sequence is 14 residues long. For the CDR3, the DNA is TGCAGTGCTAGAGATGGGATAACCGGAGATACGCAGTATTTT. Translated, it gives CSARDGITGDTQYF.

This clonotype turned up a few times. The chain has TRBV10-3 and TRBJ2-1; D remains ambiguous. Trimming took off 3 bases at V and 6 bases at J, with 9 bases between the two ends. Germline V CDR1 and CDR2: ENHRY, SYGVKD. This CDR3 is 13 amino acids long. CDR3 sequence (DNA): TGTGCCATCAGTGATCGTGGTGGCAATGAGCAGTTCTTC. This codes for CAISDRGGNEQFF.

About this clonotype: Since a much larger clone is just one base distant, this may be a read error. This sequence joins TRBV28 and TRBJ2-7; 11 bases line up with TRBD1. CDR1 and CDR2 (germline): MDHEN, SYDVKM. The CDR3 loop spans 14 amino acids. The CDR3 protein is CAGSKGQGAVEQYF. DNA of the CDR3: TGTGCCGGCAGTAAAGGACAGGGGGCCGTCGAGCAGTACTTC. Full variable domain (missing parts from reference TRBV28 and TRBJ2-7): DVKVTQSSRYLVKRTGEKVFLECVQDMDHENMFWYRQDPGLGLRLIYFSYDVKMKEKGDIPEGYSVSREKKERFSLILESASTNQTSMYLCAGSKGQGAVEQYFGPGTRLTVT.

At least ten counts were recorded for this clonotype. CDR3 in amino acids: CASSERGQGGNYGYTF. CDR3 in DNA: TGTGCCAGCAGTGAAAGGGGACAGGGGGGAAACTATGGCTACACCTTC. The chain couples TRBV2 to TRBJ1-2; 11 bases are shared with TRBD1. The CDR3 sequence is 16 residues long. Unmatched junction bases numbered 4, after V lost 2 bases and J lost 2 bases. The germline V gene has CDR1 SNHLY and CDR2 FYNNEI.

This clonotype has ten or more counts. The V call is TRBV20-1, the J call TRBJ2-1; D is perhaps TRBD2 (7 bases). The V end lost 3 bases, the J end lost 8 bases, and 17 bases lay between the germline ends. Germline V gene data show CDR1 as DFQATT and CDR2 as SNEGSKA (reference sequence). This CDR3 has 14 amino acids. The CDR3 sequence is CSARGGASLDEQFF. For the CDR3, the DNA is TGCAGTGCTAGGGGGGGGGCTAGTCTCGATGAGCAGTTCTTC.

There are many counts of this clonotype. This rearrangement joins TRBV12-5 to TRBJ1-1; D is unresolved. Germline CDR1 and CDR2: LGHNT and FRNRAP. V lost 6 bases and J lost 6, with 17 bases in between. CDR3 length equals 14 residues. The CDR3 region is CASGQGLQRAEAFF. The DNA for the CDR3 is TGTGCTAGTGGCCAAGGACTCCAGAGGGCTGAAGCTTTCTTT.

The sample holds many counts of this clonotype. The V gene is TRBV5-4, the J gene TRBJ2-1; D is uncertain. Germline values: CDR1 SGHNT, CDR2 YYREEE (reference sequence). Trimming removed 7 bases from V and 6 bases from J, with 8 bases in between. CDR3 length: 11 residues. This chain's CDR3 is CASEAVNEQFF. The CDR3, as DNA: TGTGCCAGCGAGGCGGTCAATGAGCAGTTCTTC.

There are a few counts of this clonotype. The genes are TRBV7-2 and TRBJ1-6; D is ambiguous. The germline V gene encodes CDR1 SGHTA and CDR2 FQGNSA. CDR3 length equals 18 residues. V lost 3 bases to trimming and J lost 8 bases, with 23 bases between them. The CDR3 region is CASSFISPGLVLDSPLHF. In DNA form, the CDR3 reads TGTGCCAGCAGCTTTATAAGCCCAGGACTCGTATTGGATTCACCCCTCCACTTT. Full variable domain (outside the CDR3, taken from reference TRBV7-2 and TRBJ1-6): GAGVSQSPSNKVTEKGKDVELRCDPISGHTALYWYRQSLGQGLEFLIYFQGNSAPDKSGLPSDRFSAERTGGSVSTLTIQRTQQEDSAVYLCASSFISPGLVLDSPLHFGNGTRLTVT.

This clonotype was detected ten times or more. The gene calls are TRBV18 and TRBJ2-1, with 9 bases matching TRBD1. The CDR3 is made up of 16 amino acids. Per the germline V gene, CDR1 is KGHSH and CDR2 is LQKENI. The ends lost 6 bases at V and 0 bases at J; junction bases unmatched: 6. Here the CDR3 DNA reads TGTGCCAGCTCGGGACAGGGCGACAGCTCCTACAATGAGCAGTTCTTC. Translating gives CASSGQGDSSYNEQFF.

This clonotype was seen more than once but under ten times. This chain links TRBV20-1 with TRBJ2-7; possibly TRBD1 for D (5 bases). V lost 6 bases and J lost 3, with 21 bases in between. The CDR3 extends over 15 amino acids. The V gene's germline CDR1 is DFQATT and CDR2 SNEGSKA (reference sequence). As DNA, the CDR3 is TGCAGTGCCTCACCCCTCGCGACAGACCACTACGAGCAGTACTTC. Translated, it gives CSASPLATDHYEQYF.

Turning to this clonotype: A read error is possible here, since a much larger clone lies one base away. The chain carries TRBV20-1 and TRBJ2-3, with D perhaps being TRBD1 or TRBD2 (5 bases each). The CDR3 is 15 residues long. V was trimmed by 6 bases and J by 5 bases, leaving 21 bases between them. Germline CDR1 reads DFQATT; CDR2 reads SNEGSKA (reference sequence). CDR3 in DNA: TGCAGTGCAACGCATCCAGGGAGTGGCATAGATACGCAGTATTTT. Protein: CSATHPGSGIDTQYF.

This clonotype has at least ten counts. The rearrangement joins TRBV18 to TRBJ2-1, with no clear D. Germline values: CDR1 KGHSH, CDR2 LQKENI. V was trimmed by 0 bases and J by 9 bases, leaving 12 bases between them. This CDR3 comprises 14 residues. CDR3 sequence reads: CASSPPAGFGEQFF. In DNA form, the CDR3 reads TGTGCCAGCTCACCACCGGCCGGGTTCGGTGAGCAGTTCTTC.

This clonotype was observed many times. The chain uses TRBV28 and TRBJ1-2, with D uncertain. The CDR3 extends over 11 amino acids. V gave up 2 bases and J gave up 10 bases, with 8 bases separating them. CDR1 is MDHEN and CDR2 is SYDVKM in the germline V gene. This CDR3 reads CASSLGGLYTF. In DNA, the CDR3 is TGTGCCAGCAGTTTAGGAGGTCTCTACACCTTC.

This clonotype showed up many times. V is TRBV27 and J is TRBJ2-7; D may be TRBD2 (5 bases). Trimming stripped 2 bases from V and 2 bases from J, with 10 bases between. The CDR3 length is 14 residues. The germline CDR1 and CDR2 sequences are MNHEY and SMNVEV (reference sequence). The CDR3 nucleotides are TGTGCCAGCAGTTTACTGGGGAGCCCCTACGAGCAGTACTTC. This encodes CASSLLGSPYEQYF.

There are many counts of this clonotype. As DNA, the CDR3 is TGTGCCAGCAGTCCCCCCGGACAGGAGACCGGGGAGCTGTTTTTT. Its translation is CASSPPGQETGELFF. The chain carries TRBV28 and TRBJ2-2, with 7 bases fitting TRBD1. The CDR3 is 15 amino acids. Germline lookup yields CDR1 MDHEN and CDR2 SYDVKM. V shed 5 bases, J shed 5 bases, and the junction held 8 bases outside the gene matches. Full variable domain (rest looked up from reference TRBV28 and TRBJ2-2): DVKVTQSSRYLVKRTGEKVFLECVQDMDHENMFWYRQDPGLGLRLIYFSYDVKMKEKGDIPEGYSVSREKKERFSLILESASTNQTSMYLCASSPPGQETGELFFGEGSRLTVL.

The chain has TRBV11-2 and TRBJ2-2; TRBD1 might be the D (5 bases). Trimming shortened V by 2 bases and J by 6 bases, and 16 bases separated the two germline ends. CDR3 length: 16 residues. CDR1 SGHAT and CDR2 FQNNGV come from the germline V gene. CDR3 sequence (DNA): TGTGCCAGCAGCTTATTAAGCACAGGAAAACCCGGGGAGCTGTTTTTT. Translating gives CASSLLSTGKPGELFF.

This clonotype was observed a few times. The V call is TRBV15, the J call TRBJ2-1; no clear D. The CDR3 loop spans 12 amino acids. CDR1 LNHNV and CDR2 YYDKDF come from the germline V gene (reference sequence). The V gene lost 4 bases and the J gene lost 7 bases, with 8 bases spanning the gap. Here the CDR3 DNA reads TGTGCCACCAGCACCGGAAGGAATGAGCAGTTCTTC. This encodes CATSTGRNEQFF.